The 12 T cell receptor beta chains presented below share a single source sample, sequenced in a study of spatial heterogeneity in lung cancer. The study's findings and limits: How many expanded intratumoral alpha and beta TCRs were present tracked the tumor mutation count, which was a count of nonsynonymous mutations.

The time point: sample taken at primary tumor resection. The antigens of these receptors remain unknown. Each CDR3 protein is one row after TCRdb ran MiXCR on the 5' RACE reads. The data hold 550 to 800 distinct CDR3 sequences, with 14% observed a single time. This specimen was lung tumor tissue, taken at surgery. Receptor source: a male donor with early-stage non-small cell lung cancer.

As to this clonotype: This beta chain is off target for a library built for alpha chains, so its abundance means little. V and J are TRBV10-3 and TRBJ2-5, with 12 bases identical to TRBD2. The CDR3 extends over 16 amino acids. The junction had 10 bases not matched to a gene; V was cut back by 6 bases and J by 5 bases. Germline V lookup: CDR1 ENHRY, CDR2 SYGVKD. CDR3 region: CAIRRTSGEQGETQYF. The CDR3 nucleotides are TGTGCCATCAGGCGGACTAGCGGGGAGCAGGGGGAGACCCAGTACTTC.

Comment on this clonotype: This beta chain is a stray read from a library made for alpha chains; its abundance is not meaningful. In DNA, the CDR3 is TGTGCCAGCTCACCATGGGACAAATTCACCGGGGAGCTGTTTTTT. Its translation: CASSPWDKFTGELFF. The chain uses TRBV18 and TRBJ2-2, with D possibly matching TRBD1 (6 bases). Germline V CDR1 and CDR2: KGHSH, LQKENI. V was clipped by 2 bases and J by 4 bases, with 11 bases between them. The CDR3 consists of 15 residues. Filled out from reference TRBV18 and TRBJ2-2, the complete variable domain reads NAGVMQNPRHLVRRRGQEARLRCSPMKGHSHVYWYRQLPEEGLKFMVYLQKENIIDESGMPKERFSAEFPKEGPSILRIQQVVRGDSAAYFCASSPWDKFTGELFFGEGSRLTVL.

Notes on this clonotype: The size of this beta chain means little, since it is a stray read in a library made for alpha chains. The gene calls are TRBV19 and TRBJ2-3; D gene ambiguous. CDR1 is LNHDA, CDR2 SQIVND, per germline (reference sequence). V lost 8 bases to trimming and J lost 8 bases, with 8 bases between them. CDR3 length: 10 residues. The CDR3 sequence: CASGVGTQYF. The DNA for the CDR3 is TGTGCCAGTGGCGTGGGTACGCAGTATTTT.

Of note for this clonotype: Because the library targeted alpha chains, this beta chain is an off-target read whose size means little. The rearrangement uses TRBV24-1 and TRBJ1-2; D gene ambiguous. CDR3 length: 11 amino acids. The germline gives CDR1 KGHDR, CDR2 SFDVKD. The V end lost 0 bases, the J end lost 8 bases, and 3 bases lay between the germline ends. The CDR3 here is CATSDLRGYTF. CDR3 nucleotide sequence: TGTGCCACCAGTGATTTGAGGGGCTACACCTTC.

This clonotype is classed as large (0.1 to 1%). Little can be read into the size of this beta chain, an off-target read in a library designed for alpha chains. This rearrangement joins TRBV6-5 to TRBJ2-3, with 8 bases identical to TRBD2. V trimming: 0 bases; J trimming: 1 base; junction bases outside the gene matches: 3. This CDR3 spans 16 amino acids. Germline CDR1 is MNHEY and CDR2 is SVGAGI. The CDR3 nucleotides read TGTGCCAGCAGTTACTCTACTAGCGGACGCACAGATACGCAGTATTTT. Protein product: CASSYSTSGRTDTQYF.

This clonotype is labeled large (0.1 to 1%). The size of this beta chain means little, since it is a stray read in a library made for alpha chains. The DNA for the CDR3 is TGTGCCAGCGGGGGGACGGAGAATGAAGCTTTCTTT. Translating gives CASGGTENEAFF. The rearrangement joins TRBV7-8 to TRBJ1-1, with D perhaps TRBD1 (5 bases). This CDR3 contains 12 residues. Germline V gene lookup returns CDR1 SGHVS and CDR2 FQNEAQ. V was shortened by 8 bases and J by 7 bases, with 14 bases between the two germline ends. The full variable domain, with the rest looked up from reference TRBV7-8 and TRBJ1-1, is GAGVSQSPRYKVAKRGQDVALRCDPISGHVSLFWYQQALGQGPEFLTYFQNEAQLDKSGLPSDRFFAERPEGSVSTLKIQRTQQEDSAVYLCASGGTENEAFFGQGTRLTVV.

On this clonotype: The size of this beta chain means little, since it is a stray read in a library made for alpha chains. The J gene is TRBJ2-1, the V gene TRBV2; perhaps D is TRBD1 or TRBD2 (5 bases each). V was pared by 7 bases and J by 1 base, with 11 bases between. The CDR3 runs to 14 residues. CDR1 is SNHLY and CDR2 is FYNNEI in the germline V gene. CDR3 amino acids: CASTRGGSYNEQFF. The CDR3 DNA reads as TGTGCCAGCACCCGGGGCGGGTCCTACAATGAGCAGTTCTTC. The whole variable domain, remainder taken from reference TRBV2 and TRBJ2-1, is EPEVTQTPSHQVTQMGQEVILRCVPISNHLYFYWYRQILGQKVEFLVSFYNNEISEKSEIFDDQFSVERPDGSNFTLKIRSTKLEDSAMYFCASTRGGSYNEQFFGPGTRLTVL.

A remark on this clonotype: In a library made to pick up alpha chains, this beta chain is a stray read with a size that means little. The genes are TRBV5-1 and TRBJ2-7; D may match TRBD1 or TRBD2 (6 bases each). Deletions cut 0 bases from V and 3 bases from J, with 10 bases between. CDR1 is SGHRS, CDR2 YFSETQ, per germline. This CDR3 is 14 amino acids long. The DNA of the CDR3 is TGCGCCAGCAGCTTGGTAGGGGGGCTCTACGAGCAGTACGTC. Its translation: CASSLVGGLYEQYV.

This clonotype was seen a handful of times. This beta chain is an unintended read in a library built for alpha chains; its size means little. V and J are TRBV10-2 and TRBJ2-7; D is unclear. V was trimmed by 6 bases and J by 7 bases, leaving 10 bases between them. The germline V gene encodes CDR1 WSHSY and CDR2 SAAADI. This CDR3 has 11 amino acids. DNA of the CDR3: TGCGCCAGCAGCTCCGCTGGGGAGCAGTACTTC. Encoded protein: CASSSAGEQYF.

The sample holds a few counts of this clonotype. This beta chain turned up in a library designed for alpha chains; as an off-target read, its abundance says little. The genes are TRBV5-1 and TRBJ2-6; D ambiguous. From germline, CDR1 is SGHRS and CDR2 YFSETQ. V was trimmed by 4 bases and J by 0 bases, leaving 8 bases between them. The CDR3 has 15 residues. DNA of the CDR3: TGCGCCAGCAGCCCCGAGCCCTCTGGGGCCAACGTCCTGACTTTC. As protein: CASSPEPSGANVLTF.

By sample share, this clonotype is medium-sized. Since it is a stray read in a library aimed at alpha chains, this beta chain has a size that is not meaningful. The rearrangement uses TRBV28 and TRBJ2-7; the D is unclear. Germline V gives CDR1 MDHEN, CDR2 SYDVKM. CDR3 length equals 13 residues. Trimming removed 2 bases at V and 0 bases at J, with 5 bases between. The CDR3 DNA is TGTGCCAGCAGTTTAAGCGTCTCCTACGAGCAGTACTTC. It translates to CASSLSVSYEQYF.

By share, this clonotype ranks as large. This beta chain was picked up by a library intended for alpha chains and is off target, so its count carries little meaning. This sequence joins TRBV27 and TRBJ1-6, with TRBD1 matching over 10 bases. V lost 2 bases, J lost 9 bases, and 4 bases stayed unmatched. Per germline, CDR1 MNHEY and CDR2 SMNVEV (reference sequence). The CDR3 has 15 residues. DNA of the CDR3: TGTGCCAGCAGTTTAACGGGGGACAGGGGTTCACCCCTCCACTTT. This translates into CASSLTGDRGSPLHF.